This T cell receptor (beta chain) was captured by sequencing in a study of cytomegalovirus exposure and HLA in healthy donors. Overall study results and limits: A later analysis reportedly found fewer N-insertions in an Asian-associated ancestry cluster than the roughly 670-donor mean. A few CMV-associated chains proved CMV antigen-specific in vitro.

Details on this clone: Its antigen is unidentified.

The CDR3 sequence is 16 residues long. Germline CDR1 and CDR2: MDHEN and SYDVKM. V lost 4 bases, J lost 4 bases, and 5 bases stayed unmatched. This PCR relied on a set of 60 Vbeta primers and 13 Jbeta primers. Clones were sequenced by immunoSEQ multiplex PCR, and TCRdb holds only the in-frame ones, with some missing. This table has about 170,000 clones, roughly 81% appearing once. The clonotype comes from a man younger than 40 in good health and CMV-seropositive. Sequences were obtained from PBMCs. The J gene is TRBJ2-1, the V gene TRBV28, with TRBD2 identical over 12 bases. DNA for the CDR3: TGTGCCAGCAGTTCCCCCGGGACTAGCGGGTACAATGAGCAGTTCTTC. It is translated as CASSSPGTSGYNEQFF.